Given below is one T cell receptor (beta chain) in context. It has no known antigen specificity. No base-level quality is on record; no much larger clone is a single base apart. This specimen comes from a study of blood T cell repertoires in COVID-19 (dated by TCRdb to the early 2020s). Looking at the study overall: The collaborator samples originated in the United States, Italy and Spain and spanned the acute and convalescent phases of COVID-19. Sample metadata almost always included a de-identified subject ID, COVID-19 status, age in years and sex. Deeply sampled blood TCRbeta repertoires from subjects exposed to, actively infected with, or recovered from COVID-19 were included in the dataset. Samples were obtained from the ongoing ImmuneRACE study (first 160 participants) and from about 1,300 subjects provided by 6 global collaborators. The repertoires were made available in a free public database intended to serve as a resource for research on the immune response to SARS-CoV-2. Where available, HLA class I and class II types were obtained from metadata supplied by the sample provider rather than from assay-based typing. The prospective study material was composed of cDNA or gDNA derived from T cells, B-cell-depleted T cells, or PBMCs. What the authors observed across the whole study: The quantity of clinical and demographic metadata differed by source and by participant and was supplied without curation.

Collaborating institutions collected whole blood in K2EDTA tubes following their own protocols. For TCRbeta analysis, collaborators shipped samples as frozen whole blood, isolated PBMCs, or DNA extracted from either of those sample types. TCRbeta CDR3 regions were amplified from genomic DNA using the immunoSEQ Assay, a bias-controlled multiplex PCR. As for the original processing: The number of nucleated cells in each sample was estimated from the amplification of reference gene primers within the assay. To quantify the absolute abundance of each unique TCRbeta CDR3 rearrangement, sequence reads were collapsed and filtered. For each sample, productive Simpson clonality was calculated as the square root of Simpson's diversity index over productive rearrangements. The table comes from immuneACCESS by way of TCRdb, which keeps in-frame sequences with V and J called. Part of the clones is missing from these tables; in studies checked, under half for an unresolved V gene and the rest for unknown reasons. V and J calls and clone size are those listed in that table; D and trimming were worked out from the DNA. Across this sample there are about 280,000 clones, with about 82% seen only once. 4.5% to 5.5% of the sample is held by the ten biggest clonotypes.

The CDR3 holds 12 amino acids from the cysteine to the phenylalanine. Just CDR3 DNA is preserved here, 36 bases in frame from base 1. The germline ends are 5 bases apart after V is trimmed by 1 base and J by 10 bases. CDR1 and CDR2 (LGHDT, YNNKEL) derive from the germline V gene (reference sequence). The sequenced material came from peripheral blood. The TCR comes from a man aged 45-65 years with active or convalescent COVID-19. The chain links TRBV3-1 (or the pseudogene TRBV3-2) with TRBJ1-6, with the D segment identity uncertain. The CDR3 region has the sequence CASSQGSSPLHF. The nucleotide sequence is TGTGCCAGCAGCCAAGGGAGCTCACCCCTCCACTTT.